This is a list of T cell receptor beta chains from one sample in a study of T cell repertoires in cytomegalovirus infection. TCRdb passed the reads through MiXCR, listing each CDR3 protein once. This table holds 20,000 or so distinct CDR3 sequences, more than 20% found once. Which antigens these TCRs recognize remains unknown. The sample was CD8+ T cells from cultured PBMCs, taken from culture after CMV antigen stimulation. The receptors here all came from a human donor in good health (CMV status not recorded). Some clones in this sample may be carry-over from other donors' samples. The CDR3 runs from the conserved cysteine through the conserved F or W. Each record gives: D gene, clone size, V gene, J gene, CDR3 protein, CDR3 DNA. D genes are given only for firm matches. The size of a clone is reported for some rows only, either as once, few or many, or as a class for expanded clones.

d_call: TRBD2
clone_size: few
v_call: TRBV20-1
j_call: TRBJ2-7
cdr3_aa: CSATPRTSGTYEQYF
cdr3_nt: TGCAGTGCTACCCCGAGGACTAGCGGTACCTACGAGCAGTACTTC

d_call: -
clone_size: -
v_call: TRBV27
j_call: TRBJ1-1
cdr3_aa: CASSLSTGNTEAFF
cdr3_nt: TGTGCCAGCAGTTTATCGACAGGGAACACTGAAGCTTTCTTT

d_call: TRBD1
clone_size: many
v_call: TRBV7-2
j_call: TRBJ1-2
cdr3_aa: CASSFGQDPRVGRTYGYTF
cdr3_nt: TGTGCCAGCAGCTTTGGACAGGATCCTCGGGTAGGACGGACCTATGGCTACACCTTC

d_call: TRBD2
clone_size: many
v_call: TRBV7-2
j_call: TRBJ2-1
cdr3_aa: CASSTPSGGNEQFF
cdr3_nt: TGTGCCAGCAGCACACCTAGCGGGGGCAATGAGCAGTTCTTC

d_call: TRBD1
clone_size: -
v_call: TRBV6-5
j_call: TRBJ1-4
cdr3_aa: CASSVDRDATNEKLFF
cdr3_nt: TGTGCCAGCAGTGTGGACAGGGATGCAACTAATGAAAAACTGTTTTTT

d_call: -
clone_size: -
v_call: TRBV7-8
j_call: TRBJ2-7
cdr3_aa: CASSLGTGTTYEQYF
cdr3_nt: TGTGCCAGCAGCTTAGGGACTGGGACGACGTACGAGCAGTACTTC

d_call: -
clone_size: -
v_call: TRBV27
j_call: TRBJ1-5
cdr3_aa: CASSFGDTNQPQHF
cdr3_nt: TGTGCCAGCAGTTTTGGGGACACAAATCAGCCCCAGCATTTT

d_call: TRBD2
clone_size: many
v_call: TRBV6-2/TRBV6-3
j_call: TRBJ2-1
cdr3_aa: CASSKDWRGGLGSYNEQFF
cdr3_nt: TGTGCCAGCAGCAAGGATTGGCGGGGGGGCCTCGGTTCCTACAATGAGCAGTTCTTC

d_call: -
clone_size: many
v_call: TRBV6-2/TRBV6-3
j_call: TRBJ2-1
cdr3_aa: CASSYSFPLAEYGYNEQFF
cdr3_nt: TGTGCCAGCAGTTACTCGTTCCCACTAGCCGAATATGGCTACAATGAGCAGTTCTTC

d_call: -
clone_size: many
v_call: TRBV7-7
j_call: TRBJ1-1
cdr3_aa: CASSPFGVNTEAFF
cdr3_nt: TGTGCTAGCAGCCCCTTTGGTGTAAACACTGAAGCTTTCTTT

d_call: TRBD1
clone_size: -
v_call: TRBV5-6
j_call: TRBJ1-1
cdr3_aa: CASSAGTVHEAFF
cdr3_nt: TGTGCCAGCAGCGCAGGGACAGTTCATGAAGCTTTCTTT

d_call: -
clone_size: many
v_call: TRBV7-2
j_call: TRBJ1-5
cdr3_aa: CASSHKGQPQHF
cdr3_nt: TGTGCCAGCAGTCATAAGGGTCAGCCCCAGCATTTT

d_call: -
clone_size: once
v_call: TRBV13
j_call: TRBJ1-5
cdr3_aa: CASSLGGAGQPQHF
cdr3_nt: TGTGCCAGCAGCTTAGGGGGGGCTGGTCAGCCCCAGCATTTT

d_call: TRBD2
clone_size: -
v_call: TRBV20-1
j_call: TRBJ2-7
cdr3_aa: CSARAPGLAGATDSYEQYF
cdr3_nt: TGCAGTGCTAGAGCGCCGGGACTAGCGGGGGCTACTGACTCCTACGAGCAGTACTTC

d_call: -
clone_size: once
v_call: TRBV27
j_call: TRBJ2-7
cdr3_aa: CASSLSHLATSYEQYF
cdr3_nt: TGTGCCAGCAGTTTATCACACCTCGCTACTTCCTACGAGCAGTACTTC

d_call: -
clone_size: few
v_call: TRBV20-1
j_call: TRBJ1-1
cdr3_aa: CSARDTRGGMNTEAFF
cdr3_nt: TGCAGTGCTAGGGACACCAGGGGTGGGATGAACACTGAAGCTTTCTTT

d_call: TRBD2
clone_size: few
v_call: TRBV7-6
j_call: TRBJ2-3
cdr3_aa: CASSFTSGVTDTQYF
cdr3_nt: TGTGCCAGCAGCTTCACTAGCGGGGTTACAGATACGCAGTATTTT

d_call: -
clone_size: -
v_call: TRBV28
j_call: TRBJ2-1
cdr3_aa: CASSFWGQAGEQFF
cdr3_nt: TGTGCCAGCAGTTTTTGGGGTCAAGCCGGTGAGCAGTTCTTC

d_call: -
clone_size: -
v_call: TRBV6-8
j_call: TRBJ1-1
cdr3_aa: CASSPGHDTEAFF
cdr3_nt: TGTGCCAGCAGTCCAGGGCACGACACTGAAGCTTTCTTT

d_call: -
clone_size: -
v_call: TRBV20-1
j_call: TRBJ2-6
cdr3_aa: CSASSSVSGANVLTF
cdr3_nt: TGCAGTGCTAGTTCGTCAGTCTCTGGGGCCAACGTCCTGACTTTC

d_call: TRBD1
clone_size: -
v_call: TRBV6-2/TRBV6-3
j_call: TRBJ1-1
cdr3_aa: CASSYHSTGGWTEAFF
cdr3_nt: TGTGCCAGCAGTTACCACAGTACAGGGGGTTGGACTGAAGCTTTCTTT

d_call: -
clone_size: few
v_call: TRBV11-2
j_call: TRBJ2-7
cdr3_aa: CASSLGHRLDDYEQYF
cdr3_nt: TGTGCCAGCAGCTTGGGGCATCGCCTTGACGACTACGAGCAGTACTTC

d_call: TRBD1
clone_size: -
v_call: TRBV27
j_call: TRBJ2-1
cdr3_aa: CASSFLWTGGYNEQFF
cdr3_nt: TGTGCCAGCAGTTTTCTCTGGACAGGGGGTTACAATGAGCAGTTCTTC

d_call: -
clone_size: -
v_call: TRBV5-1
j_call: TRBJ1-1
cdr3_aa: CASSFTRTEAFF
cdr3_nt: TGCGCCAGCAGCTTTACTAGGACTGAAGCTTTCTTT

d_call: -
clone_size: -
v_call: TRBV4-1
j_call: TRBJ1-6
cdr3_aa: CASSPGVYRGEPLHF
cdr3_nt: TGCGCCAGCAGCCCCGGTGTGTACCGGGGGGAACCCCTCCACTTT

d_call: -
clone_size: medium-sized
v_call: TRBV7-8
j_call: TRBJ1-4
cdr3_aa: CASSLGEQGILEGEKLFF
cdr3_nt: TGTGCCAGCAGCTTAGGCGAACAGGGAATACTCGAGGGTGAAAAACTGTTTTTT

d_call: -
clone_size: -
v_call: TRBV2
j_call: TRBJ1-1
cdr3_aa: CASSEGLMNTEAFF
cdr3_nt: TGTGCCAGCAGTGAAGGCCTGATGAACACTGAAGCTTTCTTT

d_call: -
clone_size: many
v_call: TRBV6-1
j_call: TRBJ1-1
cdr3_aa: CASSEQYTEAFF
cdr3_nt: TGTGCCAGCAGTGAACAGTACACTGAAGCTTTCTTT

d_call: -
clone_size: few
v_call: TRBV7-6
j_call: TRBJ2-2
cdr3_aa: CASSLAAGANTGELFF
cdr3_nt: TGTGCCAGCAGCTTAGCAGCGGGCGCGAACACCGGGGAGCTGTTTTTT

d_call: TRBD1
clone_size: -
v_call: TRBV4-3
j_call: TRBJ1-2
cdr3_aa: CASSQPGQGALGYGYTF
cdr3_nt: TGCGCCAGCAGCCAACCGGGACAGGGGGCGCTCGGGTATGGCTACACCTTC

d_call: TRBD1
clone_size: few
v_call: TRBV19
j_call: TRBJ1-1
cdr3_aa: CASTDEQGVWRTYTEAFF
cdr3_nt: TGTGCCAGTACCGACGAACAGGGGGTTTGGCGAACTTACACTGAAGCTTTCTTT

d_call: TRBD2
clone_size: many
v_call: TRBV7-2
j_call: TRBJ2-7
cdr3_aa: CASSLAGRTSMDEQYF
cdr3_nt: TGTGCCAGCAGCTTAGCCGGACGGACTAGTATGGACGAGCAGTACTTC

d_call: TRBD2
clone_size: few
v_call: TRBV15
j_call: TRBJ2-3
cdr3_aa: CATSRSQRGVFTDTQYF
cdr3_nt: TGTGCCACCAGCAGAAGTCAGCGGGGGGTCTTCACAGATACGCAGTATTTT

d_call: TRBD1
clone_size: -
v_call: TRBV19
j_call: TRBJ1-6
cdr3_aa: CASSMRSGTGRYNSPLHF
cdr3_nt: TGTGCCAGTAGTATGAGATCCGGGACAGGGCGGTATAATTCACCCCTCCACTTT

d_call: -
clone_size: few
v_call: TRBV7-6
j_call: TRBJ2-1
cdr3_aa: CASSRILGDNEQFF
cdr3_nt: TGTGCTAGCAGCCGGATATTAGGGGACAATGAGCAGTTCTTC

d_call: -
clone_size: -
v_call: TRBV6-2/TRBV6-3
j_call: TRBJ1-1
cdr3_aa: CASSYSQGLITEAFF
cdr3_nt: TGTGCCAGCAGTTACTCGCAGGGTCTGATCACTGAAGCTTTCTTT

d_call: TRBD1
clone_size: many
v_call: TRBV7-2
j_call: TRBJ2-1
cdr3_aa: CASSLGQGAYNEQFF
cdr3_nt: TGTGCCAGCAGCTTAGGACAGGGGGCTTACAATGAGCAGTTCTTC

d_call: -
clone_size: -
v_call: TRBV6-1
j_call: TRBJ1-5
cdr3_aa: CASSGGYSNQPQHF
cdr3_nt: TGTGCCAGCAGCGGGGGTTATAGCAATCAGCCCCAGCATTTT

d_call: -
clone_size: few
v_call: TRBV20-1
j_call: TRBJ1-2
cdr3_aa: CSARVGGEDYGYTF
cdr3_nt: TGCAGTGCTCGGGTGGGGGGCGAAGACTATGGCTACACCTTC

d_call: -
clone_size: many
v_call: TRBV7-6
j_call: TRBJ2-1
cdr3_aa: CASSPRIGGVVLNEQFF
cdr3_nt: TGTGCCAGCAGCCCCCGTATCGGTGGCGTGGTGTTGAATGAGCAGTTCTTC

d_call: -
clone_size: few
v_call: TRBV7-6
j_call: TRBJ1-3
cdr3_aa: CASSLSFIKGQRTSGNTIYF
cdr3_nt: TGTGCCAGCAGCTTAAGTTTCATCAAAGGACAGAGAACCTCTGGAAACACCATATATTTT

d_call: -
clone_size: once
v_call: TRBV5-1
j_call: TRBJ1-2
cdr3_aa: CASSLQDDYGYTF
cdr3_nt: TGCGCCAGCAGCCTACAGGACGACTATGGCTACACCTTC

d_call: -
clone_size: -
v_call: TRBV12-3/TRBV12-4
j_call: TRBJ1-3
cdr3_aa: CASIVGNTIYF
cdr3_nt: TGTGCCAGCATCGTTGGAAACACCATATATTTT

d_call: TRBD1
clone_size: many
v_call: TRBV7-2
j_call: TRBJ1-5
cdr3_aa: CASSSSGTGGNQPQHF
cdr3_nt: TGTGCCAGCAGCTCCTCCGGGACAGGGGGCAATCAGCCCCAGCATTTT

d_call: TRBD1
clone_size: -
v_call: TRBV28
j_call: TRBJ2-7
cdr3_aa: CDSSWDSRYEQYF
cdr3_nt: TGTGACAGCAGTTGGGACAGCCGCTACGAGCAGTACTTC